The clone carrying this T cell receptor beta chain was detected a few times. This entry is derived from a study of blood T cells in healthy people across ages. This CDR3 has 15 amino acids. J gave up 0 bases and V 5 bases, and 4 bases lay outside the gene matches. Germline V gene lookup returns CDR1 SGHTA and CDR2 FQGTGA. Primers used in a second PCR of roughly 7 to 12 cycles were a sample-barcoded 5' primer and a J-beta primer mix. TCRdb processed the 5' RACE reads anew with MiXCR; each CDR3 protein has one entry. The sample includes some 850,000 distinct CDR3 sequences, 20% to 30% of them seen just once. The same data also went into a second study, on T cells of mothers and their children.

Input material: blood. The TCR sequence derives from a boy younger than 18 in good health. The V gene is TRBV7-3, the J gene TRBJ2-1; 7 nucleotides match TRBD2. CDR3 sequence (DNA): TGTGCCAGCAGCCTAGCGGTAGGCTCCTACAATGAGCAGTTCTTC. It is translated as CASSLAVGSYNEQFF.